Listed below are T cell receptor beta chains from one sample, sequenced in a study of blood T cell repertoires in COVID-19. TCRdb's table, derived via immunoSEQ multiplex PCR, lists solely in-frame clones and lacks some. The table records over 50,000 clones, more than 70% of them present only once. Source material: peripheral blood. Source of these receptors: a man in his 60s with COVID-19, enrolled during active disease. The CDR3 runs from the conserved cysteine through the conserved F or W. Fields, in order: CDR3 length, D gene, clone size, J gene, V gene, CDR3 protein, CDR3 DNA. A D gene is named only where the DNA matches it firmly. Clone size is given for some rows only: seen once, a few or many times, or a class if the clone is expanded.

cdr3_length: 13; d_call: NA; clone_size: NA; j_call: TRBJ1-1; v_call: TRBV12-3/TRBV12-4; cdr3_aa: CASSFRGRTEAFF; cdr3_nt: TGTGCCAGCAGTTTCAGGGGACGCACTGAAGCTTTCTTT
cdr3_length: 16; d_call: TRBD1; clone_size: NA; j_call: TRBJ2-1; v_call: TRBV20-1; cdr3_aa: CSASTIEGQGDNEQFF; cdr3_nt: TGCAGTGCTAGTACCATTGAGGGACAGGGGGATAATGAGCAGTTCTTC
cdr3_length: 16; d_call: NA; clone_size: NA; j_call: TRBJ1-5; v_call: TRBV9; cdr3_aa: CASSVDEGSEGQPQHF; cdr3_nt: TGTGCCAGCAGCGTAGATGAAGGGAGTGAAGGTCAGCCCCAGCATTTT
cdr3_length: 14; d_call: TRBD1; clone_size: NA; j_call: TRBJ2-5; v_call: TRBV5-1; cdr3_aa: CASSYGQGQETQYF; cdr3_nt: TGCGCCAGCAGTTACGGACAGGGTCAAGAGACCCAGTACTTC
cdr3_length: 14; d_call: TRBD1; clone_size: once; j_call: TRBJ2-7; v_call: TRBV23-1; cdr3_aa: CASSQSDRAYEQYF; cdr3_nt: TGCGCCAGCAGTCAATCGGACAGGGCCTACGAGCAGTACTTC
cdr3_length: 15; d_call: TRBD2; clone_size: NA; j_call: TRBJ2-1; v_call: TRBV7-3; cdr3_aa: CASSPIASGRDEQFF; cdr3_nt: TGTGCCAGCAGTCCCATTGCTAGCGGGAGGGATGAGCAGTTCTTC
cdr3_length: 15; d_call: NA; clone_size: NA; j_call: TRBJ2-7; v_call: TRBV6-5; cdr3_aa: CASSLNSQNDYEQYF; cdr3_nt: TGTGCCAGCAGCTTAAATTCCCAGAATGACTACGAGCAGTACTTC
cdr3_length: 13; d_call: NA; clone_size: few; j_call: TRBJ1-5; v_call: TRBV19; cdr3_aa: CASTGFWDQPQHF; cdr3_nt: TGTGCCAGTACAGGGTTCTGGGATCAGCCCCAGCATTTT
cdr3_length: 13; d_call: NA; clone_size: once; j_call: TRBJ2-5; v_call: TRBV30; cdr3_aa: CALNYRAQETQYF; cdr3_nt: TGTGCCTTAAATTACAGGGCCCAAGAGACCCAGTACTTC
cdr3_length: 15; d_call: NA; clone_size: NA; j_call: TRBJ1-3; v_call: TRBV2; cdr3_aa: CASIYGGSSGNTIYF; cdr3_nt: TGTGCCAGCATTTACGGAGGGAGCTCTGGAAACACCATATATTTT
cdr3_length: 12; d_call: NA; clone_size: NA; j_call: TRBJ1-1; v_call: TRBV7-9; cdr3_aa: CASSFRDTEAFF; cdr3_nt: TGTGCCAGCAGCTTCAGGGACACTGAAGCTTTCTTT
cdr3_length: 14; d_call: NA; clone_size: NA; j_call: TRBJ2-7; v_call: TRBV5-1; cdr3_aa: CAVRAGPSSYEQYF; cdr3_nt: TGCGCCGTCAGGGCAGGGCCCTCTTCCTACGAGCAGTACTTC
cdr3_length: 14; d_call: TRBD1; clone_size: NA; j_call: TRBJ1-1; v_call: TRBV6-5; cdr3_aa: CASTRQGGNTEAFF; cdr3_nt: TGTGCCAGCACCCGACAGGGAGGTAACACTGAAGCTTTCTTT
cdr3_length: 16; d_call: NA; clone_size: NA; j_call: TRBJ2-2; v_call: TRBV5-1; cdr3_aa: CASSLASGSWTGELFF; cdr3_nt: TGCGCCAGCAGCTTGGCATCAGGGTCGTGGACCGGGGAGCTGTTTTTT
cdr3_length: 13; d_call: NA; clone_size: NA; j_call: TRBJ2-7; v_call: TRBV6-5; cdr3_aa: CASSYRDSYEQYF; cdr3_nt: TGTGCCAGCAGTTACCGCGACAGCTACGAGCAGTACTTC
cdr3_length: 14; d_call: NA; clone_size: NA; j_call: TRBJ2-7; v_call: TRBV7-9; cdr3_aa: CASSFGQGFYEQYF; cdr3_nt: TGTGCCAGCAGCTTTGGGCAGGGGTTCTACGAGCAGTACTTC
cdr3_length: 15; d_call: TRBD2; clone_size: NA; j_call: TRBJ2-7; v_call: TRBV6-5; cdr3_aa: CASSYSPAGVYEQYF; cdr3_nt: TGTGCCAGCAGTTACTCGCCCGCGGGAGTGTACGAGCAGTACTTC
cdr3_length: 13; d_call: NA; clone_size: NA; j_call: TRBJ1-2; v_call: TRBV12-3/TRBV12-4; cdr3_aa: CASSGTPHAGYTF; cdr3_nt: TGTGCCAGCAGTGGGACACCCCATGCGGGCTACACCTTC
cdr3_length: 15; d_call: NA; clone_size: NA; j_call: TRBJ2-3; v_call: TRBV4-1; cdr3_aa: CASSPRRGGTDTQYF; cdr3_nt: TGCGCCAGCAGCCCACGCCGAGGGGGAACAGATACGCAGTATTTT
cdr3_length: 16; d_call: TRBD1; clone_size: NA; j_call: TRBJ2-5; v_call: TRBV18; cdr3_aa: CASSPRGRGIGETQYF; cdr3_nt: TGTGCCAGCTCACCGAGAGGCAGGGGGATAGGAGAGACCCAGTACTTC
cdr3_length: 14; d_call: NA; clone_size: NA; j_call: TRBJ1-3; v_call: TRBV2; cdr3_aa: CASLRSLSGNTIYF; cdr3_nt: TGTGCCAGCCTCAGGTCCCTCTCTGGAAACACCATATATTTT
cdr3_length: 17; d_call: NA; clone_size: NA; j_call: TRBJ2-1; v_call: TRBV3-1/TRBV3-2; cdr3_aa: CASSRGRGRDSYNEQFF; cdr3_nt: TGTGCCAGCAGTCGAGGCAGGGGACGGGACTCCTACAATGAGCAGTTCTTC
cdr3_length: 16; d_call: TRBD2; clone_size: NA; j_call: TRBJ2-3; v_call: TRBV11-3; cdr3_aa: CASSLGGGGALDTQYF; cdr3_nt: TGTGCCAGCAGCCTAGGGGGCGGGGGGGCTCTGGATACGCAGTATTTT
cdr3_length: 13; d_call: TRBD1; clone_size: NA; j_call: TRBJ1-2; v_call: TRBV24-1; cdr3_aa: CATSMTGNYGYTF; cdr3_nt: TGTGCCACCAGTATGACAGGGAACTATGGCTACACCTTC
cdr3_length: 15; d_call: NA; clone_size: NA; j_call: TRBJ1-1; v_call: TRBV6-5; cdr3_aa: CASRHRLQGSTEAFF; cdr3_nt: TGTGCCAGCAGGCACCGGTTACAGGGAAGCACTGAAGCTTTCTTT